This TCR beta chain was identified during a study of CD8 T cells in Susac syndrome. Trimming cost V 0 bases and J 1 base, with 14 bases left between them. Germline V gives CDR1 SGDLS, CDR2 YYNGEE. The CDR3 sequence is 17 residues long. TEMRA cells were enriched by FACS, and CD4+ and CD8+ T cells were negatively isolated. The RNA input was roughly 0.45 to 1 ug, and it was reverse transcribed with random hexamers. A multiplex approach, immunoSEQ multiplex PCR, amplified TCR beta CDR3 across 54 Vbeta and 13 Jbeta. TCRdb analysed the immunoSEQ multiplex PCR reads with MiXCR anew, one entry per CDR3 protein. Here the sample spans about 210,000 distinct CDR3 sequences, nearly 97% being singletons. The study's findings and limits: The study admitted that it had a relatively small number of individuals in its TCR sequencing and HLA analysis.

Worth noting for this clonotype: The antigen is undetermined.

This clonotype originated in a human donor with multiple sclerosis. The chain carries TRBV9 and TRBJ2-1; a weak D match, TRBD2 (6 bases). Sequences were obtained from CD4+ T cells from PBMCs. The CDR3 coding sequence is TGTGCCAGCAGCGTAGACCCCACCGGGAGTTCCTACAATGAGCAGTTCTTC. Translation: CASSVDPTGSSYNEQFF.